These T cell receptor beta chains were read from a single sample in a study of T cells in localized non-small cell lung cancer. Assay: immunoSEQ multiplex PCR; the TCRdb copy retains only in-frame clones and omits some. This table holds some 30,000 clones, 85% to 95% found once. The sample was peripheral blood, taken before any cancer treatment. These receptors all stem from a woman aged 40 to 75 with stage I lung adenocarcinoma. Each CDR3 is given with its conserved first and last residue. The D gene is left open where the match is weak. Clone size is shown for a subset of rows, as once, few, many or a class of expanded clone.

. TRBJ2-1 . TRBV6-1 CASRNMVEQFF TGTGCCAGCAGGAACATGGTGGAACAGTTCTTC
. TRBJ1-1 . TRBV5-4 CASSLAGGGEAFF TGTGCCAGCAGCTTGGCGGGGGGCGGTGAAGCTTTCTTT
. TRBJ2-1 . TRBV9 CASNVGHNEQFF TGTGCCAGCAACGTTGGTCACAATGAGCAGTTCTTC
. TRBJ1-2 . TRBV2 CASSYRNYGYTF TGTGCCAGCAGTTACAGGAACTATGGCTACACCTTC
. TRBJ2-7 . TRBV27 CASSFIPSYEQYF TGTGCCAGCAGTTTCATCCCCTCCTACGAGCAGTACTTC
TRBD2 TRBJ2-1 . TRBV19 CASRLAGDIEQFF TGTGCCAGTCGACTAGCGGGAGATATTGAGCAGTTCTTC
TRBD2 TRBJ2-7 . TRBV10-3 CAISGRGTTNSYEQYF TGTGCCATCAGTGGGCGCGGGACTACCAATTCCTACGAGCAGTACTTC
TRBD1 TRBJ1-2 few TRBV23-1 CASSIAPGTGGLSGYTF TGCGCCAGCAGCATTGCCCCCGGGACAGGGGGACTCTCGGGCTACACCTTC
. TRBJ1-4 . TRBV14 CASSQGPLPNEKLFF TGTGCCAGCAGCCAAGGCCCACTCCCTAATGAAAAACTGTTTTTT
TRBD1 TRBJ2-5 . TRBV2 CASSDLGQASGTQYF TGTGCCAGCAGTGACCTCGGACAGGCGTCTGGGACCCAGTACTTC
. TRBJ2-5 . TRBV19 CASNSWGSATQETQYF TGTGCCAGTAATAGTTGGGGTAGCGCCACCCAAGAGACCCAGTACTTC
. TRBJ1-3 . TRBV6-5 CASSLGGPGNTIYF TGTGCCAGCAGCCTCGGGGGCCCTGGAAACACCATATATTTT
TRBD2 TRBJ2-1 . TRBV7-3 CASSLSAGAYNEQFF TGTGCCAGCAGCTTATCGGCGGGGGCCTACAATGAGCAGTTCTTC
TRBD1 TRBJ1-5 once TRBV5-1 CASSPPPGGYSNQPQHF TGCGCCAGCAGCCCCCCCCCAGGGGGCTATAGCAATCAGCCCCAGCATTTT
TRBD2 TRBJ2-1 . TRBV7-6 CASSFRLAGKVLANEQFF TGTGCCAGCAGCTTTAGACTAGCGGGGAAAGTCTTAGCTAATGAGCAGTTCTTC
. TRBJ1-5 . TRBV7-8 CASSFQGPSPQHF TGTGCCAGCAGCTTTCAGGGTCCATCGCCCCAGCATTTT
TRBD1 TRBJ1-2 once TRBV7-8 CASSRQGASYTF TGTGCCAGCAGCCGACAGGGGGCGAGCTACACCTTC
. TRBJ1-2 . TRBV7-8 CASAGTSGYGYTF TGTGCCAGCGCCGGGACGTCCGGCTATGGCTACACCTTC
TRBD1 TRBJ2-7 once TRBV9 CASSPRTGVREQYF TGTGCCAGCAGCCCTCGGACAGGGGTTCGGGAGCAGTACTTC
. TRBJ1-4 . TRBV18 CASSSRQSNEKLFF TGTGCCAGCTCATCCCGACAGAGCAATGAAAAACTGTTTTTT
. TRBJ2-1 . TRBV28 CASSPPPSYNEQFF TGTGCCAGCAGTCCCCCCCCCAGTTACAATGAGCAGTTCTTC
. TRBJ2-5 . TRBV7-9 CASSHVRAEETQYF TGTGCCAGCAGCCACGTGAGGGCCGAAGAGACCCAGTACTTC
TRBD1 TRBJ2-7 . TRBV5-1 CASSTGQGGSSYEQYF TGCGCCAGCAGCACGGGACAGGGAGGAAGCTCCTACGAGCAGTACTTC
. TRBJ2-2 . TRBV7-6 CASSPVTGELFF TGTGCCAGCAGCCCAGTTACCGGGGAGCTGTTTTTT
TRBD2 TRBJ2-3 . TRBV2 CASSEALGGGDTQYF TGTGCCAGCAGTGAAGCGCTGGGGGGGGGAGATACGCAGTATTTT
. TRBJ2-5 . TRBV5-1 CATSPGAGIETQYF TGCGCCACTTCACCGGGGGCGGGGATTGAGACCCAGTACTTC
TRBD1 TRBJ1-6 . TRBV27 CASSLATGRNSPLHF TGTGCCAGCAGTTTAGCGACAGGGCGCAATTCACCCCTCCACTTT
TRBD1 TRBJ1-4 . TRBV4-2 CASSPKAEFPGQLSTNEKLFF TGTGCCAGCAGCCCGAAGGCTGAATTCCCGGGACAGCTTTCAACTAATGAAAAACTGTTTTTT
TRBD2 TRBJ2-2 once TRBV7-8 CASSLSIGRVRSHNTGELFF TGTGCCAGCAGCTTAAGTATAGGGAGGGTTAGGAGCCACAACACCGGGGAGCTGTTTTTT
TRBD1 TRBJ1-6 . TRBV7-2 CASSLVEGGISPLHF TGTGCCAGCAGCTTAGTTGAAGGGGGCATTTCACCCCTCCACTTT
. TRBJ1-3 . TRBV28 CASRPTRSSGNTIYF TGTGCCAGCAGACCGACAAGAAGCTCTGGAAACACCATATATTTT
. TRBJ1-2 . TRBV9 CASSVVEQTPGGYTF TGTGCCAGCAGCGTAGTCGAGCAGACCCCTGGTGGCTACACCTTC
TRBD2 TRBJ2-1 few TRBV5-1 CASSRSGSYNEQFF TGCGCCAGCAGCCGTAGCGGGTCCTACAATGAGCAGTTCTTC
TRBD2 TRBJ2-1 . TRBV7-2 CASTTQASGGAAEQFF TGTGCCAGCACCACCCAAGCCAGCGGGGGGGCGGCTGAGCAGTTCTTC
. TRBJ1-3 . TRBV7-9 CASSLARGTGNTIYF TGTGCCAGCAGCTTAGCGCGCGGGACAGGAAACACCATATATTTT
. TRBJ2-5 . TRBV5-1 CASSLRDQETQYF TGCGCCAGCAGCTTAAGAGACCAAGAGACCCAGTACTTC
TRBD1 TRBJ2-7 once TRBV10-2 CASSEGGTGRNEQYF TGCGCCAGCAGTGAGGGGGGGACAGGGAGGAATGAGCAGTACTTC
. TRBJ2-1 once TRBV11-2 CASSADSPYNEQFF TGTGCCAGCAGCGCGGACAGCCCCTACAATGAGCAGTTCTTC
. TRBJ1-5 . TRBV2 CASSELPGLNQPQHF TGTGCCAGCAGTGAATTACCGGGACTTAATCAGCCCCAGCATTTT
. TRBJ2-3 . TRBV2 CARPGSGSTDTQYF TGTGCCAGACCGGGGAGCGGGAGCACAGATACGCAGTATTTT
. TRBJ1-6 . TRBV27 CASSLRPGSYNSPLHF TGTGCCAGCAGTTTACGGCCCGGCTCCTATAATTCACCCCTCCACTTT
. TRBJ2-2 . TRBV7-6 CASSLGTLTGELFF TGTGCCAGCAGCTTAGGGACCCTCACCGGGGAGCTGTTTTTT
. TRBJ2-6 . TRBV12-5 CTGQSSSGANVLTF TGTACCGGACAGTCTAGCTCTGGGGCCAACGTCCTGACTTTC
. TRBJ1-2 . TRBV7-2 CASSLVVGGSGTIF TGTGCCAGCAGCTTAGTAGTAGGCGGCAGTGGAACTATCTTC
. TRBJ2-3 . TRBV7-2 CASSGGTYSTDTQYF TGTGCCAGCAGCGGGGGGACTTATAGCACAGATACGCAGTATTTT
. TRBJ2-1 . TRBV5-6 CASSPGHYNEQFF TGTGCCAGCAGCCCGGGACACTACAATGAGCAGTTCTTC
. TRBJ1-4 . TRBV5-5 CASRPGPKRDEKLFF TGTGCCAGCAGACCCGGACCGAAGAGAGATGAAAAACTGTTTTTT
. TRBJ2-1 . TRBV9 CASSVSGSYNEQFF TGTGCCAGCAGCGTAAGCGGATCCTACAATGAGCAGTTCTTC
. TRBJ2-3 . TRBV10-1 CASSESFGPGTDTQYF TGCGCCAGCAGTGAGTCCTTCGGCCCTGGCACAGATACGCAGTATTTT
TRBD1 TRBJ1-1 once TRBV6-6 CASSYRAPTGGDEAFF TGTGCCAGCAGTTACAGGGCCCCAACAGGGGGCGATGAAGCTTTCTTT
. TRBJ1-2 . TRBV4-3 CASSQQVNYGYTF TGCGCCAGCAGCCAACAAGTCAACTATGGCTACACCTTC
. TRBJ2-5 . TRBV7-2 CTSSFGGFGETQYF TGTACCAGCAGCTTCGGGGGTTTTGGGGAGACCCAGTACTTC
. TRBJ2-7 . TRBV18 CASSAHRGTIYEQYF TGTGCCAGCTCCGCTCACAGGGGGACTATCTACGAGCAGTACTTC
. TRBJ2-3 . TRBV19 CASKGYTDTQYF TGTGCCAGTAAGGGGTACACAGATACGCAGTATTTT
. TRBJ1-5 . TRBV27 CASSPIRPGVPSGQPQHF TGTGCCAGCAGTCCTATCCGGCCGGGAGTCCCTAGCGGTCAGCCCCAGCATTTT
. TRBJ1-6 few TRBV15 CATRDTRPGNSPLHF TGTGCCACCAGGGATACTAGACCTGGCAATTCACCCCTCCACTTT
TRBD1 TRBJ1-2 . TRBV20-1 CSARADRGQTF TGCAGTGCTAGAGCTGACAGGGGTCAGACATTC
. TRBJ1-3 . TRBV11-2 CASSQSGSPGNTIYF TGTGCCAGCAGCCAATCTGGCTCCCCTGGAAACACCATATATTTT
TRBD1 TRBJ2-7 once TRBV7-2 CASSPGGGRPYEQYF TGTGCCAGCAGCCCAGGGGGCGGAAGGCCCTACGAGCAGTACTTC